These 13 T cell receptor beta chains share one sample of origin, sequenced in a study of cytomegalovirus exposure and HLA in healthy donors. It was with 60 Vbeta and 13 Jbeta primers that the PCR ran. Method: immunoSEQ multiplex PCR; TCRdb's copy keeps in-frame clones and lacks some. In the table there are over 80,000 clones, approximately 73% of which are singletons. The sequencing sample was made of PBMCs. The receptors shown here come from a man in his forties in good health and CMV-seronegative.

The rearrangement joins TRBV6-1 to TRBJ2-3; a weak D match, TRBD1 (5 bases). Germline assignment: CDR1 MNHNS and CDR2 SASEGT. This CDR3 has 17 residues. V shed 3 bases and J shed 6 bases, with 22 bases lying between them. This CDR3 reads CASSESVGAVPADTQYF. CDR3 DNA sequence: TGTGCCAGCAGTGAGTCGGTAGGGGCCGTCCCGGCGGATACGCAGTATTTT.

The chain has TRBV25-1 and TRBJ2-3; 9 bases fit TRBD1. Germline V gene sequence: CDR1 MGHDK, CDR2 SYGVNS. This CDR3 has 12 amino acids. Trimming at V came to 8 bases and at J to 9 bases, leaving 6 bases not matched to a gene. The CDR3 reads CASRRTGGTQYF. CDR3 DNA sequence: TGTGCCAGCCGGCGAACAGGGGGCACGCAGTATTTT.

V gene TRBV4-1 combines with J gene TRBJ2-7, with TRBD2 as a possible D gene (6 bases). With 2 bases removed from V and 5 bases from J, the gap between germline ends came to 13 bases. This CDR3 has 14 amino acids. Germline CDR1 is MGHRA and CDR2 is YSYEKL. CDR3 bases: TGCGCCAGCAGCCAACCTACGGGGGTGGACGAGCAGTACTTC. It encodes CASSQPTGVDEQYF.

J is TRBJ2-3 and V is TRBV9; the D gene is possibly TRBD2 (6 bases). Deletions cut 0 bases from V and 8 bases from J, with 16 bases between. The germline V gene encodes CDR1 SGDLS and CDR2 YYNGEE. This CDR3 contains 15 residues. As DNA, the CDR3 is TGTGCCAGCAGCGTAGCAGGGTGGGGGGAAGTTACGCAGTATTTT. This translates into CASSVAGWGEVTQYF. Complete variable domain (other parts from reference TRBV9 and TRBJ2-3): DSGVTQTPKHLITATGQRVTLRCSPRSGDLSVYWYQQSLDQGLQFLIQYYNGEERAKGNILERFSAQQFPDLHSELNLSSLELGDSALYFCASSVAGWGEVTQYFGPGTRLTVL.

V is TRBV5-6 and J is TRBJ2-1; 8 nucleotides agree with TRBD2. The CDR3 consists of 13 residues. V lost 4 bases to trimming and J lost 9 bases; unmatched junction nucleotides: 6. The germline V gene has CDR1 SGHDT and CDR2 YYEEEE. This CDR3 is CASSPTSDTEQFF. CDR3 nucleotides: TGTGCCAGCAGCCCGACTAGCGACACTGAGCAGTTCTTC.

This clone has a single count. V gene TRBV7-9 combines with J gene TRBJ2-5; D is ambiguous. The J call may be incorrect, as the DNA end agrees better with TRBJ2-7. The germline gives CDR1 SEHNR, CDR2 FQNEAQ (reference sequence). This CDR3 is built from 15 residues. In nucleotides, the CDR3 is TGTGCCAGCAGCCCAAAGGCCGTTAGCTCCTACGAGCAGTACTTC. Its translation: CASSPKAVSSYEQYF.

V and J are TRBV28 and TRBJ2-7, with 10 nucleotides matching TRBD2. Per germline, CDR1 MDHEN and CDR2 SYDVKM. The CDR3 loop spans 15 amino acids. Trimming removed 4 bases from V and 3 bases from J; junction bases left unmatched: 6. This chain's CDR3 is CASSSAAGGIYEQYF. DNA for the CDR3: TGTGCCAGCAGTTCCGCAGCGGGGGGGATCTACGAGCAGTACTTC.

J is TRBJ2-1 and V is TRBV4-3, with D tentatively TRBD2 (5 bases). The CDR3 is 15 residues long. The V gene lost 0 bases and the J gene lost 7 bases, with 13 bases spanning the gap. Germline V gene sequence: CDR1 LGHNA, CDR2 YSLEER. The CDR3 DNA is TGCGCCAGCAGCCAAGATCCAGCGGTGATGAATGAGCAGTTCTTC. Translation: CASSQDPAVMNEQFF.

The chain carries TRBV4-2 and TRBJ2-7; 7 bases fit TRBD1. The CDR3 has 15 residues. V lost 4 bases to trimming and J lost 1 base; unmatched junction nucleotides: 7. The germline V gene encodes CDR1 LGHNA and CDR2 YNFKEQ. This CDR3 reads CASSLLPGQSYEQYF. Written as DNA, the CDR3 is TGTGCCAGCAGCCTTCTTCCGGGACAGTCCTACGAGCAGTACTTC.

The chain's CDR3 is CASRTGGHEKLFF. The CDR3 nucleotides read TGTGCCAGCAGGACAGGGGGGCATGAAAAACTGTTTTTT. V is TRBV2 and J is TRBJ1-4; the match to TRBD1 covers 9 bases. CDR3 length equals 13 residues. Germline V CDR1 and CDR2: SNHLY, FYNNEI. J lost 6 bases, V lost 6 bases, and 2 bases had no gene match.

The chain is built from TRBV6-5 and TRBJ2-1; a possible D gene is TRBD1 (5 bases). CDR1 is MNHEY and CDR2 is SVGAGI in the germline V gene. The CDR3 sequence is 13 residues long. V was shortened by 5 bases and J by 11 bases, with 16 bases between the two germline ends. CDR3 coding DNA: TGTGCCAGCAGTCCCAGGGCGCCCACCAAGCAGTTCTTC. Translating gives CASSPRAPTKQFF.

V is TRBV18 and J is TRBJ2-5, with TRBD2 as a possible D gene (5 bases). The V end was cut by 9 bases, the J end by 4 bases, with 21 bases between. Looked up from germline, CDR1 is KGHSH and CDR2 is LQKENI. This CDR3 is 15 amino acids long. The CDR3 reads CASRRGSVYVETQYF. The CDR3 DNA reads TGTGCCAGTAGACGAGGGAGTGTTTATGTAGAGACCCAGTACTTC.

In DNA, the CDR3 is TGCGCCAGCAGCTTGCGCCAGGGGGCTTCGACTAATGAAAAACTGTTTTTT. It encodes CASSLRQGASTNEKLFF. The rearrangement uses TRBV5-1 and TRBJ1-4; TRBD1 agrees at 8 bases. Trimming at V came to 1 base and at J to 2 bases, leaving 7 bases not matched to a gene. Germline-derived CDR1 and CDR2 are SGHRS and YFSETQ. This CDR3 contains 17 residues.